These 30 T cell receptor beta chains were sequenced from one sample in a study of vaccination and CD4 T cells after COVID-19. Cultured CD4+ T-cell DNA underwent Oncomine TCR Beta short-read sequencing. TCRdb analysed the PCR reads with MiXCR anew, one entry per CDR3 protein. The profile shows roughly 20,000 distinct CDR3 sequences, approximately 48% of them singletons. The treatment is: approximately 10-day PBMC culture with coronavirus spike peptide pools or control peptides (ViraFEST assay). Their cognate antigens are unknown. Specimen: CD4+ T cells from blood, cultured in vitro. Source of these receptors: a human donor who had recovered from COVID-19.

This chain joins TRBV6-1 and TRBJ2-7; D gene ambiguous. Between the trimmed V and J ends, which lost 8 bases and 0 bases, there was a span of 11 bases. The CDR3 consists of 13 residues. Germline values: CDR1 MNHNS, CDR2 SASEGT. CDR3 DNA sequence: TGTGCCAGCCATATGTTTAGCTCCTACGAGCAGTACTTC. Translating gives CASHMFSSYEQYF.

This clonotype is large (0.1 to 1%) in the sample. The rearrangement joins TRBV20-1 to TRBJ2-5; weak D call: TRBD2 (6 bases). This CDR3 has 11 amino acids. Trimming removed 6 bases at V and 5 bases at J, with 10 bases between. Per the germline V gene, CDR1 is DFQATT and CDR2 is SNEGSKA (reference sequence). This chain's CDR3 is CSALGRETQYF. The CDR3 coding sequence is TGCAGTGCCTTGGGGAGGGAGACCCAGTACTTC.

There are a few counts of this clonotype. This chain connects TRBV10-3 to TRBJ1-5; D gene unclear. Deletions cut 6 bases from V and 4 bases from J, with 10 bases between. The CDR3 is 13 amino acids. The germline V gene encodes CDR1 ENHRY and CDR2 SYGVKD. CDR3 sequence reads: CAIREFGNQPQHF. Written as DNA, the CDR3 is TGTGCCATCAGGGAATTTGGGAATCAGCCCCAGCATTTT.

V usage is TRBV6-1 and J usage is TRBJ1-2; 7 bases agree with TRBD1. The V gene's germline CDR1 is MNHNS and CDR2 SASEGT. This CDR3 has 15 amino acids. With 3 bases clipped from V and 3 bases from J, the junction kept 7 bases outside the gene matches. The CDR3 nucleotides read TGTGCCAGCAGTGAGGCCTACGGGACAGACTATGGCTACACCTTC. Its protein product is CASSEAYGTDYGYTF.

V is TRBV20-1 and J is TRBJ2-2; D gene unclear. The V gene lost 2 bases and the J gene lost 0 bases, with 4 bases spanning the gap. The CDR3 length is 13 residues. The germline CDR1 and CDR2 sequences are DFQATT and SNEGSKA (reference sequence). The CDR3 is CSARSPNTGELFF. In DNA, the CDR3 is TGCAGTGCTAGATCGCCGAACACCGGGGAGCTGTTTTTT.

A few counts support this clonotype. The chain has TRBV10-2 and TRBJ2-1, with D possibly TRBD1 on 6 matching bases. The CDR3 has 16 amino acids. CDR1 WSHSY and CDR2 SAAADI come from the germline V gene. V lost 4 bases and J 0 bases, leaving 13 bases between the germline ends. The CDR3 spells CASSAPDRSSYNEQFF. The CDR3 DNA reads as TGCGCCAGCAGTGCCCCAGACAGGAGCTCCTACAATGAGCAGTTCTTC.

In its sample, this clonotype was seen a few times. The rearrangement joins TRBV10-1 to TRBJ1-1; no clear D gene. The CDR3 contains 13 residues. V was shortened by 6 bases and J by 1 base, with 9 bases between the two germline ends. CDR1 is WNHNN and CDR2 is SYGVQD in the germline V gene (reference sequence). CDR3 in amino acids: CASRKQTNTEAFF. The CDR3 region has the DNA TGCGCCAGCAGGAAGCAAACGAACACTGAAGCTTTCTTT.

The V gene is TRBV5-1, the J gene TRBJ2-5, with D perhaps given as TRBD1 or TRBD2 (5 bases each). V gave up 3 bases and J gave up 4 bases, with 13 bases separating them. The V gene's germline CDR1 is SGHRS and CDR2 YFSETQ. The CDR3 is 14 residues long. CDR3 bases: TGCGCCAGCAGCTCTGGTACGGGGCGAGAGACCCAGTACTTC. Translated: CASSSGTGRETQYF.

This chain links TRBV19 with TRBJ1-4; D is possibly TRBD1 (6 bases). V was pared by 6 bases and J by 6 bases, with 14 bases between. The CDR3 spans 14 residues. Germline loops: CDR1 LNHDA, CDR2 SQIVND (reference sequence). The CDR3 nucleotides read TGTGCCAGTAGCAAGGGGGGGCAGGATGAAAAACTGTTTTTT. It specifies CASSKGGQDEKLFF.

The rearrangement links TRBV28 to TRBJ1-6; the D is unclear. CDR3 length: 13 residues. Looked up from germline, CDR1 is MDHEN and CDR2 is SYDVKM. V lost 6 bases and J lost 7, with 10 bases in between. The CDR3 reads CASRDSENSPLHF. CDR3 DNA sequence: TGTGCCAGCAGAGATTCGGAGAATTCACCCCTCCACTTT.

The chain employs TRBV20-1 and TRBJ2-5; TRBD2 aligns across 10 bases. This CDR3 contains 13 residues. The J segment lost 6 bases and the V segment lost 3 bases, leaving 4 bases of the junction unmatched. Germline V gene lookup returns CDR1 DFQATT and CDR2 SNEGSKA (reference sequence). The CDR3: CSASPSGGQTQYF. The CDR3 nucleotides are TGCAGTGCTAGTCCTAGCGGGGGACAGACCCAGTACTTC.

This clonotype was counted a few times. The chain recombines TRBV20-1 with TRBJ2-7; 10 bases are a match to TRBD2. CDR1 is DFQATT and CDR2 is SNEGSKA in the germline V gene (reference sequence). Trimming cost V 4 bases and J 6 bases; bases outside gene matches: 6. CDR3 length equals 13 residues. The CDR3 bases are TGCAGTGCTACCCTGGGACTAGCGAGCGAGCAGTACTTC. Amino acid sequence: CSATLGLASEQYF.

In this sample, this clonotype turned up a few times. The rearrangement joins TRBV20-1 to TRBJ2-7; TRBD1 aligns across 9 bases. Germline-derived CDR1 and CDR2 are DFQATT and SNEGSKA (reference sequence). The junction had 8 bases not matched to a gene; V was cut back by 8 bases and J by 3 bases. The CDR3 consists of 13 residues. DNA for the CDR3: TGCAGTATGTGGAGACAGGGGGACTACGAGCAGTACTTC. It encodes CSMWRQGDYEQYF.

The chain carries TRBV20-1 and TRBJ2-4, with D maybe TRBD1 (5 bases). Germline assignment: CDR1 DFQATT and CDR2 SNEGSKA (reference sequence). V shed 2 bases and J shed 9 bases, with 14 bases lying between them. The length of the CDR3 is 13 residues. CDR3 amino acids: CSARSDIGGIQYF. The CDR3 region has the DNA TGCAGTGCTAGATCGGACATCGGCGGCATTCAGTACTTC.

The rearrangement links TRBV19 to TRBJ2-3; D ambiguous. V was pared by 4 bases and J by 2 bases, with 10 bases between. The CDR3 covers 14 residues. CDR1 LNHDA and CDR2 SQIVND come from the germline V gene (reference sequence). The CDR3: CASSKSGFTDTQYF. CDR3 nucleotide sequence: TGTGCCAGTAGTAAATCTGGATTCACAGATACGCAGTATTTT.

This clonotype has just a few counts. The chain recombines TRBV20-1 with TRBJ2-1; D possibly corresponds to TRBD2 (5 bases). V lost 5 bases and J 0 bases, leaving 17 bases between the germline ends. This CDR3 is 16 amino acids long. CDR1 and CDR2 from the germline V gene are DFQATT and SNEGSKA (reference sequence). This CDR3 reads CSARHFSVSSYNEQFF. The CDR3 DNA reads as TGCAGTGCTCGTCACTTTAGCGTCAGCTCCTACAATGAGCAGTTCTTC.

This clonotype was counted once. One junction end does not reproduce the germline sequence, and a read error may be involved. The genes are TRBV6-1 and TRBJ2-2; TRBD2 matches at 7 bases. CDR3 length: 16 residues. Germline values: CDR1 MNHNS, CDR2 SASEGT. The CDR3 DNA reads TGTGCCAGCACCAGGGAGGGGAGGGCAGACACCGGGGAGCTGTTTTTC. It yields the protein CASTREGRADTGELFF.

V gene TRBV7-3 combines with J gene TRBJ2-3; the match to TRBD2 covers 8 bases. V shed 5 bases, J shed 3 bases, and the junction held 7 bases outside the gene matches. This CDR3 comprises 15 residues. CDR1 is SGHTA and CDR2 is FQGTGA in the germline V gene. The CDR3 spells CASSPAGGGTDTQYF. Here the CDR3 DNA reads TGTGCCAGCAGCCCGGCGGGAGGAGGGACAGATACGCAGTATTTT.

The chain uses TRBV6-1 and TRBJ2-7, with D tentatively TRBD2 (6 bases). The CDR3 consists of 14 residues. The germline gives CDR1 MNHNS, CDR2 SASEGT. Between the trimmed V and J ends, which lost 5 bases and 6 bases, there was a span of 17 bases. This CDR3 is CASSKLAASSEQYF. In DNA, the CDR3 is TGTGCCAGCAGTAAATTAGCGGCCAGCTCCGAGCAGTACTTC.

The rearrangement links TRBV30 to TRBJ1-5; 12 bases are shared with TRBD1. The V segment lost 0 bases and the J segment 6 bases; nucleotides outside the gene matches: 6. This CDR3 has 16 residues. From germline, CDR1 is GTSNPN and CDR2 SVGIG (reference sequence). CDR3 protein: CAWSVFGTGGLQPQHF. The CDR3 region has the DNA TGTGCCTGGAGTGTATTTGGGACAGGGGGCCTTCAGCCCCAGCATTTT.

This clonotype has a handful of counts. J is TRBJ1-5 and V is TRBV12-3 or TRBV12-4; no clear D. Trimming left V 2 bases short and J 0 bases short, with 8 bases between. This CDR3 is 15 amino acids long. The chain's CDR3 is CASSLLPDSNQPQHF. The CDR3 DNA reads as TGTGCCAGCAGTTTATTACCGGATAGCAATCAGCCCCAGCATTTT.

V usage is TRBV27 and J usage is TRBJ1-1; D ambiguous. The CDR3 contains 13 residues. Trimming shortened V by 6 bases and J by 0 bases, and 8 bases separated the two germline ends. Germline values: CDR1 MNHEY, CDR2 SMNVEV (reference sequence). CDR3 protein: CASRGRLNTEAFF. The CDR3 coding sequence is TGTGCCAGCAGAGGACGGCTGAACACTGAAGCTTTCTTT.

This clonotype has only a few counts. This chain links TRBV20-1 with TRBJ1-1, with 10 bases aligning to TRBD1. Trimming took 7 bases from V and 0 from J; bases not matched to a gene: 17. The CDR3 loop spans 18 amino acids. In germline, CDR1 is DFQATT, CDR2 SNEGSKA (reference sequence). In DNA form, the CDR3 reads TGCAGTGTGTGGGCCGCGGGACAGGGGAGAGGAATGAACACTGAAGCTTTCTTT. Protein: CSVWAAGQGRGMNTEAFF.

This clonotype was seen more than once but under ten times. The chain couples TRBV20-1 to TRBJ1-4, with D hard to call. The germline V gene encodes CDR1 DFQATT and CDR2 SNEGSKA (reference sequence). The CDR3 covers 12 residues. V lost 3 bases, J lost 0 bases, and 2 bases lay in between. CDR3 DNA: TGCAGTGCTAGCACAACTAATGAAAAACTGTTTTTT. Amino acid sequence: CSASTTNEKLFF.

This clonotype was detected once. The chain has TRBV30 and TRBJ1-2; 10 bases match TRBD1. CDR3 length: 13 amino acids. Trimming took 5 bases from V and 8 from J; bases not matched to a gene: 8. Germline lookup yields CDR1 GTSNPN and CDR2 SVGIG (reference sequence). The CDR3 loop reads CAWQRQGAVGYTF. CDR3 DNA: TGTGCCTGGCAACGACAGGGGGCGGTCGGCTACACCTTC. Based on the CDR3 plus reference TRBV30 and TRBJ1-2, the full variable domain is SQTIHQWPATLVQPVGSPLSLECTVEGTSNPNLYWYRQAAGRGLQLLFYSVGIGQISSEVPQNLSASRPQDRQFILSSKKLLLSDSGFYLCAWQRQGAVGYTFGSGTRLTVV.

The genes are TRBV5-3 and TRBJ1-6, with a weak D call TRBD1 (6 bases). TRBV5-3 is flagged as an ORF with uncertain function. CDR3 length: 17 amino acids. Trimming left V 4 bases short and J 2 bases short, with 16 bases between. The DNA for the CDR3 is TGTGCCAGAAGCCGCGGACCCCAGGGGACCTATAATTCACCCCTCCACTTT. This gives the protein CARSRGPQGTYNSPLHF.

The CDR3 sequence is CSAATGAREVNTEAFF. Here the CDR3 DNA reads TGCAGCGCTGCAACAGGGGCTAGGGAAGTGAACACTGAAGCTTTCTTT. V usage is TRBV29-1 and J usage is TRBJ1-1; 7 positions agree with TRBD1. Trimming cost V 7 bases and J 0 bases; bases outside gene matches: 14. Per the germline V gene, CDR1 is SQVTM and CDR2 is ANQGSEA. The CDR3 has 16 amino acids.

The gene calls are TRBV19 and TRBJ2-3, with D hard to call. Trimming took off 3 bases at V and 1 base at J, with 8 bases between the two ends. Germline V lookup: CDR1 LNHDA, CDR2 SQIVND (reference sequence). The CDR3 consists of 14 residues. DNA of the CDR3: TGTGCCAGTAGTATTCAGTCGGGCACAGATACGCAGTATTTT. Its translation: CASSIQSGTDTQYF.

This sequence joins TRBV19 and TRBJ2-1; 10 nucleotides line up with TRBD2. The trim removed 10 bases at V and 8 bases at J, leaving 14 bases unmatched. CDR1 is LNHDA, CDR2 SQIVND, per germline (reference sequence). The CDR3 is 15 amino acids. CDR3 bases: TGTGCCACCGCACCCAGCGGGAGGGCCCGGTATGAGCAGTTCTTC. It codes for CATAPSGRARYEQFF.

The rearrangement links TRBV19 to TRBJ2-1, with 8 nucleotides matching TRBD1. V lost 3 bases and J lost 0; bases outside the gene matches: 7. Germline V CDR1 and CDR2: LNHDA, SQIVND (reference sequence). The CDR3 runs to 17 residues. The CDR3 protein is CASSIGQGIFSYNEQFF. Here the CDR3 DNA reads TGTGCCAGTAGTATCGGACAGGGAATATTCTCCTACAATGAGCAGTTCTTC.